The 18 T cell receptor beta chains below were found in one sample sequenced in a study of blood T cells in healthy people across ages (dated by TCRdb to between 2014 and 2017). Library construction relied on 5' RACE. Sequenced using an Illumina HiSeq 2500. A second PCR of roughly 7 to 11 cycles was performed with a sample-barcoded 5' primer and a J-beta primer mix. TCRdb passed the public sequencing reads through fastp at Q25 and MiXCR, retaining productive beta sequences. Entries are consolidated by CDR3 protein sequence, retaining the most common genes and DNA. The sample table records about 1,500,000 distinct CDR3 sequences; roughly 28% of these occur just once. Roughly 8.2% of the sample goes to the ten largest clones. Sequenced sample: blood. The source is a woman aged 25 to 39 in good health.

Only a few counts were recorded for this clonotype. The chain's CDR3 is CASSASQGGTDTQYF. The CDR3 nucleotides are TGTGCCAGCAGCGCATCCCAGGGCGGCACAGATACGCAGTATTTT. The gene calls are TRBV7-3 and TRBJ2-3, with a possible D match to TRBD1 (5 bases). V lost 5 bases and J 1 base, leaving 13 bases between the germline ends. This CDR3 has 15 residues. Germline V gene data show CDR1 as SGHTA and CDR2 as FQGTGA.

The chain couples TRBV20-1 to TRBJ2-7; tentative D call: TRBD2 (6 bases). Germline V lookup: CDR1 DFQATT, CDR2 SNEGSKA (reference sequence). CDR3 length: 15 residues. Trimming took 0 bases from V and 2 from J, leaving 14 bases between them. The CDR3 protein is CSARDHQGRPYEQYF. The CDR3, as DNA: TGCAGTGCTAGAGATCACCAAGGGAGGCCCTACGAGCAGTACTTC.

This clonotype was seen only a few times. CDR3 in DNA: TGCAGTGCTCGCAAATGGGGGGAGGGAACAGATACGCAGTATTTT. This gives the protein CSARKWGEGTDTQYF. V and J are TRBV20-1 and TRBJ2-3; 7 nucleotides align to TRBD2. The trim removed 5 bases at V and 3 bases at J, leaving 11 bases unmatched. This CDR3 is 15 amino acids long. Germline V gene data show CDR1 as DFQATT and CDR2 as SNEGSKA (reference sequence).

This sequence joins TRBV10-2 and TRBJ2-3, with no clear D. Germline CDR1 and CDR2: WSHSY and SAAADI. Trimming left V 10 bases short and J 0 bases short, with 14 bases between. The CDR3 has 14 amino acids. The CDR3 sequence: CATKDISSTDTQYF. In DNA, the CDR3 is TGCGCCACCAAAGACATCTCTAGCACAGATACGCAGTATTTT.

With respect to this clonotype: A much larger clone lies one base from this, so it may be a read error. This chain connects TRBV4-3 to TRBJ2-5, with 8 positions matching TRBD2. The germline V gene has CDR1 LGHNA and CDR2 YSLEER. The length of the CDR3 is 14 residues. J gave up 11 bases and V 1 base, and 9 bases lay outside the gene matches. The CDR3 DNA sequence: TGCGCCAGCAGCCAAGGACCGGGACTAGATGAGCAGTACTTC. Protein sequence: CASSQGPGLDEQYF.

Regarding this clonotype: One end of the junction fails to match germline, which may point to a read error. The chain uses TRBV7-3 and TRBJ2-2; D is undetermined. The CDR3 length is 14 residues. Germline-derived CDR1 and CDR2 are SGHTA and FQGTGA. The CDR3 spells CASRLNLNTGELFF. CDR3 nucleotides: TGTGCCAGCAGATTAAACCTTAACACCGGGGAGCTGTTTTTT.

The V and J genes are TRBV5-1 and TRBJ2-1; D remains ambiguous. The CDR3 has 13 residues. Trimming took off 2 bases at V and 5 bases at J, with 8 bases between the two ends. Looked up from germline, CDR1 is SGHRS and CDR2 is YFSETQ. Here the CDR3 reads CASSFNRHNEQFF. CDR3 DNA sequence: TGCGCCAGCAGCTTTAATAGACACAATGAGCAGTTCTTC.

This clonotype was detected only a few times. The rearrangement joins TRBV28 to TRBJ1-6; D might be TRBD1 (6 bases). V was cut by 5 bases and J by 4 bases, with 18 bases left in between. The CDR3 runs to 17 residues. The germline gives CDR1 MDHEN, CDR2 SYDVKM. The CDR3 region is CASSPTQGRGYNSPLHF. The CDR3 DNA is TGTGCCAGCAGTCCGACCCAGGGGCGCGGTTATAATTCACCCCTCCACTTT.

This chain connects TRBV2 to TRBJ1-4, with D perhaps TRBD1 (5 bases). Trimming took 4 bases from V and 0 from J, leaving 12 bases between them. The CDR3 is made up of 16 amino acids. Per germline, CDR1 SNHLY and CDR2 FYNNEI. The CDR3 nucleotides are TGTGCCAGCAGTGGCGCGGACACCTCAACTAATGAAAAACTGTTTTTT. It codes for CASSGADTSTNEKLFF.

This clonotype was detected ten times or more. The CDR3 region has the DNA TGTGCCACCACCCGACTAGCGGGGACAGATACGCAGTATTTT. Its protein is CATTRLAGTDTQYF. This chain joins TRBV12-3 or TRBV12-4 and TRBJ2-3; 11 nucleotides line up with TRBD2. V gave up 10 bases and J gave up 3 bases; unmatched junction bases: 6. There are 14 residues in the CDR3.

This clonotype was observed many times. The V gene is TRBV4-2, the J gene TRBJ2-4; 7 bases are shared with TRBD1. In germline, CDR1 is LGHNA, CDR2 YNFKEQ. Germline trimming cut 0 bases from V and 4 bases from J; bases unmatched to any gene: 9. This CDR3 comprises 17 residues. The CDR3 loop is CASSQESRGGLKNIQYF. CDR3 DNA sequence: TGTGCCAGCAGCCAAGAATCCAGAGGGGGCCTTAAAAACATTCAGTACTTC.

This clonotype was recorded a few times. At one boundary the junction diverges from the germline segment, which might be a read error. The gene calls are TRBV3-1 and TRBJ2-5; the D is unclear. CDR1 is LGHDT and CDR2 is YNNKEL in the germline V gene (reference sequence). This CDR3 contains 16 residues. The CDR3 sequence: CAISQERISYQETQYF. DNA of the CDR3: TGTGCCATCAGCCAAGAGAGGATATCGTACCAAGAGACCCAGTACTTC.

This clonotype appeared many times. V usage is TRBV5-1 and J usage is TRBJ2-3; D gene unclear. The CDR3 contains 13 residues. Looked up from germline, CDR1 is SGHRS and CDR2 is YFSETQ. Trimming took off 0 bases at V and 2 bases at J, with 4 bases between the two ends. CDR3 region: CASSLDATDTQYF. In DNA form, the CDR3 reads TGCGCCAGCAGCTTGGATGCCACAGATACGCAGTATTTT.

This chain joins TRBV18 and TRBJ2-2, with 9 bases that match TRBD2. The junction had 11 bases not matched to a gene; V was cut back by 6 bases and J by 6 bases. The V gene's germline CDR1 is KGHSH and CDR2 LQKENI. CDR3 length equals 16 residues. As DNA, the CDR3 is TGTGCCAGCTCCGCCTCCGCGGGGGGGCCACCCGGGGAGCTGTTTTTT. It translates to CASSASAGGPPGELFF.

In this sample, this clonotype turned up a few times. The chain carries TRBV7-6 and TRBJ1-5; TRBD1 matches at 9 bases. The CDR3 loop spans 16 amino acids. V was clipped by 5 bases and J by 7 bases; unmatched bases: 12. Germline V gene sequence: CDR1 SGHVS, CDR2 FNYEAQ. The CDR3 sequence is CASSAFMDRGRQPQHF. DNA for the CDR3: TGTGCCAGCAGCGCCTTTATGGACAGGGGCAGGCAGCCCCAGCATTTT.

The DNA for the CDR3 is TGTGCCAGCGAAGAAGCTAGCACAGATACGCAGTATTTT. It encodes CASEEASTDTQYF. The rearrangement joins TRBV27 to TRBJ2-3; no clear D. The CDR3 spans 13 residues. CDR1 is MNHEY and CDR2 is SMNVEV in the germline V gene (reference sequence). With 8 bases removed from V and 0 bases from J, the gap between germline ends came to 9 bases.

This clonotype was observed at least ten times. This chain connects TRBV4-1 to TRBJ2-7, with 7 bases aligning to TRBD1. Germline values: CDR1 MGHRA, CDR2 YSYEKL. This CDR3 contains 15 residues. V lost 1 base to trimming and J lost 5 bases; unmatched junction nucleotides: 8. In nucleotides, the CDR3 is TGCGCCAGCAGCCAAGCGGCAGGGGGTTACAACGAGCAGTACTTC. It specifies CASSQAAGGYNEQYF.

The V gene is TRBV7-6, the J gene TRBJ2-1; 7 positions match TRBD1. The trim removed 2 bases at V and 8 bases at J, leaving 6 bases unmatched. The CDR3 contains 14 residues. Germline V lookup: CDR1 SGHVS, CDR2 FNYEAQ. In DNA, the CDR3 is TGTGCCAGCAGCTTAACCTTCACAGGGGATGAGCAGTTCTTC. It translates to CASSLTFTGDEQFF.